The sample holds a few counts of the clone carrying this T cell receptor (beta chain). Its antigen is undetermined. The data were obtained in a study of regulatory T cells in long-lasting Graves disease. Study outcomes and limitations: Persistent Graves' patients possessed reduced TCR diversity relative to recently diagnosed ones. The number of shared public clonotypes was higher in persistent patients (approximately 2,500) than new patients (more than 850). TRBV28, TRBJ1-2 and TRBJ2-5 were favored in persistent disease. Study of thyroid tissue was not done, with only peripheral blood studied.

Time point specified: persistent/refractory GD, antithyroid drugs over 5 years with positive TRAb. PBMCs were the source of the RNA used for TCR sequencing. V dropped 6 bases and J dropped 4 bases, with 22 bases sitting between them. The CDR3 has 17 residues. In germline, CDR1 is SNHLY, CDR2 FYNNEI. Relying on iRepertoire HTBI primers and Arm-PCR of CDR3 regions, the team built TCR beta libraries. TCRdb fed the multiplex PCR reads into MiXCR, producing one record per CDR3 protein. The sample holds 400,000 to 450,000 distinct CDR3 sequences, less than 25% seen once. Here the sequenced sample was peripheral blood mononuclear cells (PBMCs), taken when the disease was refractory, from a patient treated with antithyroid drugs. This clonotype was sampled from a female donor with Graves disease. The chain couples TRBV2 to TRBJ2-1; D might be TRBD2 (6 bases). The CDR3 DNA follows: TGTGCCAGCAGCCTCGAAGGCCTTAGCGGAGGGTACAATGAGCAGTTCTTC. Translation: CASSLEGLSGGYNEQFF. The full variable domain, rest sourced from reference TRBV2 and TRBJ2-1, is EPEVTQTPSHQVTQMGQEVILRCVPISNHLYFYWYRQILGQKVEFLVSFYNNEISEKSEIFDDQFSVERPDGSNFTLKIRSTKLEDSAMYFCASSLEGLSGGYNEQFFGPGTRLTVL.